This TCR beta chain emerged from a study of blood T cell repertoires in COVID-19. As for the study in general: Samples representing acute and convalescent COVID-19 were sourced from the United States, Italy and Spain. PBMCs, B-cell-depleted T cells, or T cells provided the cDNA or gDNA that made up the material.

The authors' processing: The authors estimated nucleated cell counts from reference gene primer amplification. Measured with immunoSEQ multiplex PCR; TCRdb has only the in-frame clones, and not every one. V and J calls and clone size are copied from that table; D and trimming were computed from the DNA. The sample records just under 90,000 clones, approximately 88% being singletons. Deletions cut 3 bases from V and 2 bases from J, with 14 bases between. The germline V gene has CDR1 KGHSH and CDR2 LQKENI. There are 15 residues in the CDR3. This clone was seen just once. The receptor was derived from a man aged 55 to 70 with acute or convalescent COVID-19. The sample consisted of peripheral blood. The rearrangement joins TRBV18 to TRBJ2-7; a possible D gene is TRBD2 (6 bases). The CDR3: CASSPASRDAYEQYF. The CDR3 coding sequence is TGTGCCAGCTCACCGGCCTCGCGGGACGCCTACGAGCAGTACTTC.